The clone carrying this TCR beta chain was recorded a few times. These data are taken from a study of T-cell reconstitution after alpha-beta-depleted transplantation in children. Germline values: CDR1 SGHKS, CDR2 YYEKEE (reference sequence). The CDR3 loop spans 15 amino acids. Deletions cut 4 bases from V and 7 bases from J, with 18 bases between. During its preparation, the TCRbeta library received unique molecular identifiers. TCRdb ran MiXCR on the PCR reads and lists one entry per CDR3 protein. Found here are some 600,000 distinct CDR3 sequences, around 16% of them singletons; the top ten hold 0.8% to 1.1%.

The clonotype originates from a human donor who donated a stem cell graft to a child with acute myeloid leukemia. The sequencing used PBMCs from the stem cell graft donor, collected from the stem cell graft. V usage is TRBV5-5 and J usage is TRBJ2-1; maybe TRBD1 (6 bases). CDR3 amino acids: CASSPEQGYRNEQFF. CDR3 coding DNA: TGTGCCAGCAGCCCGGAGCAGGGGTATCGGAATGAGCAGTTCTTC.